This T cell receptor (beta chain) came from a study of OX40 agonist ivuxolimab in advanced cancers. V lost 2 bases and J lost 2; bases outside the gene matches: 1. In germline, CDR1 is SGHAT, CDR2 FQNNGV. CDR3 length equals 15 residues. Findings of the study overall: There was clonal expansion of CD4+ and CD8+ blood T cells by week 6 at 0.1 to 3.0 mg/kg.

TCRdb's table, derived via immunoSEQ multiplex PCR, lists solely in-frame clones and lacks some. The sample has roughly 60,000 clones, around four fifths seen once. As regards this clone: The antigen is unknown.

This sequence was found in an adult with an advanced solid tumor such as melanoma, head and neck, liver or kidney cancer. Sample: CD4+ or CD8+ T cells sorted from blood, taken in a trial of the OX40 agonist ivuxolimab. The rearrangement links TRBV11-2 to TRBJ2-5; 11 bases align to TRBD2. This CDR3 is CASSLLAGGQETQYF. The CDR3 nucleotides are TGTGCCAGCAGCTTACTAGCGGGGGGTCAAGAGACCCAGTACTTC.